This section outlines one T cell receptor beta chain sequence together with its context. Its antigen is as yet unknown. The data are from a study of CD8 T cells in ankylosing spondylitis. With V trimmed by 4 bases and J by 7 bases, 7 bases remained unmatched. Germline CDR1 and CDR2: MNHEY and SVGAGI. The CDR3 totals 16 residues. Study-level points and caveats: Disease-linked clones proved CD8+ and comparatively uncommon in peripheral blood. A TCR beta motif of roughly eight highly homologous variants appeared characteristic of ankylosing spondylitis blood.

Generation of TCR beta libraries employed quantitative 5'-RACE incorporating molecular barcodes. TCRdb analysed the 5' RACE reads with MiXCR anew, one entry per CDR3 protein. The table has 470,000 or so distinct CDR3 sequences, about 25% seen once; the top ten hold over 0.8%. This sequence originates from a male donor with ankylosing spondylitis. The sample taken for sequencing was blood, either unsorted or a sorted T cell fraction (not recorded which). The rearrangement uses TRBV6-5 and TRBJ1-4, with TRBD1 matching 12 bases. CDR3 coding DNA: TGTGCCAGCAGTTCCCCGGGACAGGGGGCAGGTGAAAAACTGTTTTTT. Its translation is CASSSPGQGAGEKLFF.